In its sample, the clone carrying this TCR beta chain was seen many times. The antigen is unknown. The CDR3 totals 11 residues. Trimming removed 8 bases from V and 4 bases from J, with 10 bases in between. CDR1 is DFQATT, CDR2 SNEGSKA, per germline (reference sequence). UMIs and a universal primer site were added when TCR cDNA was made by 5'RACE template switching. In TCRdb, the 5' RACE reads were re-called with MiXCR into one record per CDR3 protein. The data contain about 220,000 distinct CDR3 sequences, around 3.1% of them singletons. These data are taken from a study of T cells after yellow fever vaccination. Broader study findings: The secondary response showed a weaker magnitude and a faster peak, day 5 versus 15. Researchers noted that a small share of clonotypes showed up in both CD4 and CD8 compartments. Within FACS-sorted repertoires, abundant clonotypes contaminating from the bulk population could be present.

The sequence came from a man between 18 and 35 years old who received the YFV17D yellow fever vaccine. This material consisted of CD4+ T cells sorted from PBMCs, taken 10 days after the yellow fever booster vaccination. The chain has TRBV20-1 and TRBJ2-3; unclear D gene. CDR3 sequence reads: CSPPQADTQYF. CDR3 coding DNA: TGCAGTCCGCCCCAGGCAGATACGCAGTATTTT.